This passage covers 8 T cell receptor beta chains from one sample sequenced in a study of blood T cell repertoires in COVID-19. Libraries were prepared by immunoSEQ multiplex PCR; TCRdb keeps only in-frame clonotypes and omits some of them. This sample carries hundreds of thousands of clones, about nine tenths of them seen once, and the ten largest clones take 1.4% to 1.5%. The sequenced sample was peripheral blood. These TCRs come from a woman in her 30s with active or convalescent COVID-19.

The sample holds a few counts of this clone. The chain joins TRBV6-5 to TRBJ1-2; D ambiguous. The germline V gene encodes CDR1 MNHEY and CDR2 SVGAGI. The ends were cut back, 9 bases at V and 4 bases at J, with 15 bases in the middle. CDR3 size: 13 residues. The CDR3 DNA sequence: TGTGCCAGTAACATTGACTCCAGCTATGGCTACACCTTC. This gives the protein CASNIDSSYGYTF.

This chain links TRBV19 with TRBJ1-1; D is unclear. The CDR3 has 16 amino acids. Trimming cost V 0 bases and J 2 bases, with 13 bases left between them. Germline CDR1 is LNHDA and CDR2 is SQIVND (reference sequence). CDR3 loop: CASSIDPEAVNTEAFF. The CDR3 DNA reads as TGTGCCAGTAGTATAGATCCGGAGGCAGTAAACACTGAAGCTTTCTTT.

This CDR3 reads CASSFGSPSGRGVKEPEAFF. The DNA for the CDR3 is TGTGCCAGCAGTTTCGGATCCCCTTCGGGCCGCGGGGTTAAGGAACCTGAAGCTTTCTTT. V and J are TRBV28 and TRBJ1-1; no reliable D call. Per germline, CDR1 MDHEN and CDR2 SYDVKM. The germline V and J ends were trimmed by 3 bases and 6 bases, with 32 bases remaining between them. This CDR3 is built from 20 residues. Using reference TRBV28 and TRBJ1-1 for the parts outside the CDR3, the full variable domain is DVKVTQSSRYLVKRTGEKVFLECVQDMDHENMFWYRQDPGLGLRLIYFSYDVKMKEKGDIPEGYSVSREKKERFSLILESASTNQTSMYLCASSFGSPSGRGVKEPEAFFGQGTRLTVV.

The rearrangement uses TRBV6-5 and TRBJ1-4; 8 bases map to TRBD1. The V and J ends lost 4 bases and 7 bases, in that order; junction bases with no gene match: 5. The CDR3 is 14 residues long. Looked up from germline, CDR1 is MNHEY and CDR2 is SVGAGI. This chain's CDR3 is CASSWGGQVEKLFF. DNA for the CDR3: TGTGCCAGCAGTTGGGGGGGACAGGTTGAAAAACTGTTTTTT.

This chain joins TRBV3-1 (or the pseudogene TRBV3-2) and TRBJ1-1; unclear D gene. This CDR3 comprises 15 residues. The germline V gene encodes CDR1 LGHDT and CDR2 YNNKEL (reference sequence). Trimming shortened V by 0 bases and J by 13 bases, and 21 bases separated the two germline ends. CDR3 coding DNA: TGTGCCAGCAGCCAAGATCCTGACACCAGGAAAGTCGGTTTCTTT. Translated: CASSQDPDTRKVGFF.

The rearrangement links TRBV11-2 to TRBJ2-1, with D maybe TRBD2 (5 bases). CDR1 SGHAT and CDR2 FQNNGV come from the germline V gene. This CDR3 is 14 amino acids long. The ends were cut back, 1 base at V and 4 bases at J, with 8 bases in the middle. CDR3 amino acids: CASSLVSDYNEQFF. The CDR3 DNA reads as TGTGCCAGCAGCTTAGTTAGCGATTACAATGAGCAGTTCTTC.

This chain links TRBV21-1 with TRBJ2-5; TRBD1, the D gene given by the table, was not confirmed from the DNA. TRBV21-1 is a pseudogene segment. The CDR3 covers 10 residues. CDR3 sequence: CVRQQETQYF. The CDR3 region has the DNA TGTGTAAGACAGCAAGAGACCCAGTACTTC.

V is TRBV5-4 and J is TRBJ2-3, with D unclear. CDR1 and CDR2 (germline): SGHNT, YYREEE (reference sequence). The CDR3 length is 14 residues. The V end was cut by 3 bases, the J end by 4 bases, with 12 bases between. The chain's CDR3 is CASSWALEPDTQYF. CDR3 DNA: TGTGCCAGCAGCTGGGCCCTTGAGCCAGATACGCAGTATTTT.